A selection of T cell receptor beta chains follows, all from one sample in a study of blood T cell repertoires in COVID-19. The repertoire was sequenced with immunoSEQ multiplex PCR; TCRdb's copy has only in-frame clones and lacks some. The repertoire holds approximately 210,000 clones, with more than 75% as singletons. Sequenced input: PBMCs or T cells enriched from blood (not recorded which). Receptors originate from a young man with acute COVID-19. The CDR3 runs from the conserved cysteine through the conserved F or W. The order of the fields is D gene, clone size, V gene, J gene, CDR3 length, CDR3 protein, CDR3 DNA. A D gene is named only where the DNA matches it firmly. A row's size may be missing; if present it is once, few, many or a size class.

D gene: NA
clone size: NA
V gene: TRBV25-1
J gene: TRBJ1-2
CDR3 length: 13
CDR3 protein: CASSDTGSYGYTF
CDR3 DNA: TGTGCCAGCAGTGACACAGGGTCCTATGGCTACACCTTC

D gene: NA
clone size: NA
V gene: TRBV5-1
J gene: TRBJ2-1
CDR3 length: 12
CDR3 protein: CASSLVRNEQFF
CDR3 DNA: TGCGCCAGCAGCTTGGTTCGGAATGAGCAGTTCTTC

D gene: NA
clone size: NA
V gene: TRBV29-1
J gene: TRBJ1-6
CDR3 length: 13
CDR3 protein: CSVGSGRGSPLHF
CDR3 DNA: TGCAGCGTTGGGTCCGGGAGGGGATCACCCCTCCACTTT

D gene: TRBD2
clone size: NA
V gene: TRBV7-2
J gene: TRBJ2-3
CDR3 length: 19
CDR3 protein: CASSKKGLIGGANTDTQYF
CDR3 DNA: TGTGCCAGCAGCAAAAAGGGTTTGATCGGGGGGGCCAACACAGATACGCAGTATTTT

D gene: NA
clone size: NA
V gene: TRBV19
J gene: TRBJ1-2
CDR3 length: 13
CDR3 protein: CASSIPPFYGYTF
CDR3 DNA: TGTGCCAGTAGTATTCCCCCATTCTATGGCTACACCTTC

D gene: NA
clone size: NA
V gene: TRBV19
J gene: TRBJ1-2
CDR3 length: 13
CDR3 protein: CASSIQQGRGYTF
CDR3 DNA: TGTGCCAGTAGTATCCAACAGGGAAGGGGCTACACCTTC

D gene: NA
clone size: once
V gene: TRBV7-9
J gene: TRBJ2-2
CDR3 length: 16
CDR3 protein: CASSGTGTKHTGELFF
CDR3 DNA: TGTGCCAGCAGCGGAACCGGGACAAAGCACACCGGGGAGCTGTTTTTT

D gene: NA
clone size: few
V gene: TRBV28
J gene: TRBJ1-2
CDR3 length: 14
CDR3 protein: CASSSGPGGYGYTF
CDR3 DNA: TGTGCCAGCAGTTCGGGACCGGGGGGTTATGGCTACACCTTC

D gene: NA
clone size: NA
V gene: TRBV25-1
J gene: TRBJ1-1
CDR3 length: 14
CDR3 protein: CASSWGGRGTEAFF
CDR3 DNA: TGTGCCAGCAGCTGGGGGGGGCGCGGCACTGAAGCTTTCTTT

D gene: NA
clone size: NA
V gene: TRBV5-4
J gene: TRBJ2-5
CDR3 length: 12
CDR3 protein: CASSWGEETQYF
CDR3 DNA: TGTGCCAGCAGTTGGGGAGAAGAGACCCAGTACTTC

D gene: TRBD1
clone size: NA
V gene: TRBV7-9
J gene: TRBJ2-7
CDR3 length: 15
CDR3 protein: CASSFGGQGSDEQYF
CDR3 DNA: TGTGCCAGCAGCTTCGGCGGACAGGGATCAGACGAGCAGTACTTC

D gene: TRBD2
clone size: NA
V gene: TRBV11-3
J gene: TRBJ2-3
CDR3 length: 14
CDR3 protein: CASSLGTSSDTQYF
CDR3 DNA: TGTGCCAGCAGCTTGGGGACTAGCTCAGATACGCAGTATTTT

D gene: NA
clone size: few
V gene: TRBV2
J gene: TRBJ1-2
CDR3 length: 13
CDR3 protein: CAGYQGPDYGYTF
CDR3 DNA: TGTGCCGGCTATCAGGGCCCCGACTATGGCTACACCTTC

D gene: TRBD2
clone size: once
V gene: TRBV12-5
J gene: TRBJ2-7
CDR3 length: 17
CDR3 protein: CASGFSSGLAATYEQYF
CDR3 DNA: TGTGCTAGTGGTTTCTCCTCGGGACTAGCGGCCACCTACGAGCAGTACTTC

D gene: NA
clone size: NA
V gene: TRBV5-1
J gene: TRBJ2-3
CDR3 length: 14
CDR3 protein: CASSLLTSTDTQYF
CDR3 DNA: TGCGCCAGCAGCTTACTAACGAGCACAGATACGCAGTATTTT

D gene: NA
clone size: few
V gene: TRBV5-1
J gene: TRBJ2-5
CDR3 length: 13
CDR3 protein: CASSLRQMETQYF
CDR3 DNA: TGCGCCAGCAGCTTGAGACAGATGGAGACCCAGTACTTC

D gene: NA
clone size: once
V gene: TRBV5-1
J gene: TRBJ1-5
CDR3 length: 15
CDR3 protein: CASSYLGGPDQPQHF
CDR3 DNA: TGCGCCAGCAGCTACCTGGGGGGGCCCGATCAGCCCCAGCATTTT

D gene: TRBD1
clone size: NA
V gene: TRBV28
J gene: TRBJ1-6
CDR3 length: 16
CDR3 protein: CASSPGQGRSNSPLHF
CDR3 DNA: TGTGCCAGCAGCCCTGGACAGGGTCGGTCTAATTCACCCCTCCACTTT

D gene: TRBD1
clone size: NA
V gene: TRBV7-6
J gene: TRBJ1-1
CDR3 length: 15
CDR3 protein: CASSRQGQGNTEAFF
CDR3 DNA: TGTGCCAGCAGCCGACAGGGGCAGGGGAACACTGAAGCTTTCTTT

D gene: NA
clone size: once
V gene: TRBV7-9
J gene: TRBJ1-4
CDR3 length: 14
CDR3 protein: CASSLKGWEEKLFF
CDR3 DNA: TGTGCCAGCAGCTTAAAAGGTTGGGAGGAAAAACTGTTTTTT

D gene: TRBD1
clone size: once
V gene: TRBV11-2
J gene: TRBJ1-3
CDR3 length: 15
CDR3 protein: CASSPQGLGGNTIYF
CDR3 DNA: TGTGCCAGCAGCCCACAGGGGCTTGGAGGAAACACCATATATTTT

D gene: NA
clone size: few
V gene: TRBV6-4
J gene: TRBJ2-3
CDR3 length: 11
CDR3 protein: CASGGEDTQYF
CDR3 DNA: TGTGCCAGCGGAGGGGAAGATACGCAGTATTTT

D gene: NA
clone size: NA
V gene: TRBV6-5
J gene: TRBJ2-7
CDR3 length: 10
CDR3 protein: CASGPYEQYF
CDR3 DNA: TGTGCCAGCGGGCCCTACGAGCAGTACTTC

D gene: NA
clone size: NA
V gene: TRBV24-1
J gene: TRBJ2-3
CDR3 length: 17
CDR3 protein: CATSDSQGLLGTDTQYF
CDR3 DNA: TGTGCCACCAGCGATTCTCAGGGTTTGTTGGGCACAGATACGCAGTATTTT

D gene: NA
clone size: NA
V gene: TRBV11-2
J gene: TRBJ1-2
CDR3 length: 15
CDR3 protein: CASSSSRGKGYGYTF
CDR3 DNA: TGTGCCAGCAGCTCTAGCAGGGGAAAGGGCTATGGCTACACCTTC

D gene: NA
clone size: NA
V gene: TRBV6-5
J gene: TRBJ1-1
CDR3 length: 14
CDR3 protein: CASGSRGLNTEAFF
CDR3 DNA: TGTGCCAGCGGAAGCCGGGGGTTGAACACTGAAGCTTTCTTT

D gene: TRBD2
clone size: few
V gene: TRBV11-2
J gene: TRBJ2-7
CDR3 length: 14
CDR3 protein: CASSLAGGPYEQYF
CDR3 DNA: TGTGCCAGCAGCTTAGCGGGGGGGCCCTACGAGCAGTACTTC

D gene: TRBD2
clone size: NA
V gene: TRBV4-2
J gene: TRBJ2-3
CDR3 length: 16
CDR3 protein: CASSQGGGALIDTQYF
CDR3 DNA: TGTGCCAGCAGCCAAGGCGGGGGGGCCTTAATAGATACGCAGTATTTT

D gene: NA
clone size: NA
V gene: TRBV7-9
J gene: TRBJ1-1
CDR3 length: 16
CDR3 protein: CASSGDHSPVGGEAFF
CDR3 DNA: TGTGCCAGCAGCGGCGACCATAGCCCCGTAGGGGGAGAAGCTTTCTTT

D gene: NA
clone size: NA
V gene: TRBV3-1/TRBV3-2
J gene: TRBJ1-1
CDR3 length: 16
CDR3 protein: CASSQDSLIMNTEAFF
CDR3 DNA: TGTGCCAGCAGCCAAGATTCGCTAATAATGAACACTGAAGCTTTCTTT

D gene: NA
clone size: NA
V gene: TRBV6-5
J gene: TRBJ1-3
CDR3 length: 15
CDR3 protein: CASKSPPSSGNTIYF
CDR3 DNA: TGTGCCAGCAAGAGTCCGCCGAGCTCTGGAAACACCATATATTTT

D gene: TRBD2
clone size: NA
V gene: TRBV27
J gene: TRBJ2-7
CDR3 length: 16
CDR3 protein: CASSRTSGPPTYEQYF
CDR3 DNA: TGTGCCAGCAGCCGGACTAGCGGGCCCCCTACCTACGAGCAGTACTTC